The 4 T cell receptor beta chains in this list originate from one sample, sequenced in a study of shared clonotypes between healthy human individuals. Sequenced by immunoSEQ multiplex PCR; TCRdb stores in-frame clones only, minus some. The data contain 2,500,000 or so clones, roughly 93% of them singletons. Sequenced: naive CD4+ T cells from PBMCs. Documented subset: CD45RA+ positively selected. Receptors were obtained from a man in his late teens or twenties in good health. Some clones in this sample may be carry-over from other donors' samples.

The rearrangement links TRBV5-1 to TRBJ2-1; tentative D call: TRBD2 (5 bases). V was clipped by 1 base and J by 2 bases, with 13 bases between them. The length of the CDR3 is 16 residues. Germline V gene sequence: CDR1 SGHRS, CDR2 YFSETQ. This chain's CDR3 is CASSLRQEATYNEQFF. For the CDR3, the DNA is TGCGCCAGCAGCTTGCGTCAGGAGGCCACCTACAATGAGCAGTTCTTC.

This chain joins TRBV6-6 and TRBJ1-6, with TRBD1 as a possible D gene (6 bases). Germline V gives CDR1 MNHNY, CDR2 SVGAGI (reference sequence). Trimming took off 10 bases at V and 7 bases at J, with 11 bases between the two ends. This CDR3 has 12 amino acids. Written as DNA, the CDR3 is TGTGCCACGACAGGTCCAAATTCACCCCTCCACTTT. This gives the protein CATTGPNSPLHF.

This clone appeared once. The chain has TRBV7-2 and TRBJ1-2; D ambiguous. The CDR3 covers 15 residues. V was trimmed by 1 base and J by 4 bases, leaving 13 bases between them. Germline V gene sequence: CDR1 SGHTA, CDR2 FQGNSA. The CDR3: CASSLDGSGAYGYTF. The CDR3 region has the DNA TGTGCCAGCAGCTTAGACGGGAGCGGAGCCTATGGCTACACCTTC.

V and J are TRBV7-2 and TRBJ2-7; D may be TRBD1 (6 bases). This CDR3 comprises 15 residues. CDR1 is SGHTA and CDR2 is FQGNSA in the germline V gene. Trimming removed 5 bases from V and 5 bases from J, with 19 bases in between. The CDR3 here is CASSLMDRRRHEQYF. The CDR3 DNA is TGTGCCAGCAGCCTGATGGACAGAAGGAGGCACGAGCAGTACTTC.